This is a list of T cell receptor beta chains from one sample in a study of vaccination effects on CD4 cells after COVID-19. Data came from immunoSEQ multiplex PCR; TCRdb stores just in-frame clones and leaves some out. The data hold about 45,000 clones, with around 70% observed a single time. Their cognate antigens are unknown. The sequencing here drew on CD4+ T cells from PBMCs cultured without peptide, taken before COVID-19 vaccination. The receptors derive from a human donor who had a prior SARS-CoV-2 infection. The CDR3 runs from the conserved cysteine through the conserved F or W. D genes are given only for firm matches. The size of a clone is reported for some rows only, either as once, few or many, or as a class for expanded clones.

D gene: -; J gene: TRBJ1-3; V gene: TRBV18; clone size: -; CDR3 protein: CASSPQAETAGNTIYF; CDR3 DNA: TGTGCCAGCTCACCCCAGGCAGAAACCGCTGGAAACACCATATATTTT
D gene: -; J gene: TRBJ1-2; V gene: TRBV18; clone size: -; CDR3 protein: CASSPQSEEGYTF; CDR3 DNA: TGTGCCAGCTCACCACAGTCCGAAGAGGGCTACACCTTC
D gene: -; J gene: TRBJ2-1; V gene: TRBV6-5; clone size: -; CDR3 protein: CASRPVGGSYNEQFF; CDR3 DNA: TGTGCCAGCAGACCTGTGGGGGGCTCCTACAATGAGCAGTTCTTC
D gene: -; J gene: TRBJ2-3; V gene: TRBV5-4; clone size: -; CDR3 protein: CASSGRADTQYF; CDR3 DNA: TGTGCCAGCAGCGGTCGAGCAGATACGCAGTATTTT
D gene: TRBD1; J gene: TRBJ2-4; V gene: TRBV9; clone size: -; CDR3 protein: CASSARRQGYIQYF; CDR3 DNA: TGTGCCAGCAGCGCACGCCGACAGGGTTACATTCAGTACTTC
D gene: -; J gene: TRBJ1-2; V gene: TRBV5-1; clone size: -; CDR3 protein: CASSFGGNYGYTF; CDR3 DNA: TGCGCCAGCAGCTTTGGGGGAAACTATGGCTACACCTTC
D gene: -; J gene: TRBJ2-3; V gene: TRBV5-1; clone size: -; CDR3 protein: CASSFSHDRNTDTQYF; CDR3 DNA: TGCGCCAGCAGCTTTTCCCATGACAGAAACACAGATACGCAGTATTTT
D gene: -; J gene: TRBJ1-6; V gene: TRBV19; clone size: few; CDR3 protein: CASSSDWESSPLHF; CDR3 DNA: TGTGCCAGTAGTAGTGACTGGGAGAGCTCACCCCTCCACTTT
D gene: TRBD1; J gene: TRBJ2-7; V gene: TRBV5-4; clone size: -; CDR3 protein: CASSLGPGQGAIQRYF; CDR3 DNA: TGTGCCAGCAGCTTGGGCCCCGGCCAGGGGGCAATCCAACGGTACTTC
D gene: TRBD2; J gene: TRBJ2-1; V gene: TRBV28; clone size: -; CDR3 protein: CASMGGGWNEQFF; CDR3 DNA: TGTGCCAGCATGGGGGGAGGGTGGAATGAGCAGTTCTTC
D gene: -; J gene: TRBJ2-5; V gene: TRBV5-8; clone size: -; CDR3 protein: CASKLYGAGEETQYF; CDR3 DNA: TGTGCCAGCAAGTTGTACGGAGCAGGGGAAGAGACCCAGTACTTC
D gene: -; J gene: TRBJ2-3; V gene: TRBV5-1; clone size: -; CDR3 protein: CASSLGVGGRTDTQYF; CDR3 DNA: TGCGCCAGCAGCCTGGGGGTGGGGGGTCGCACAGATACGCAGTATTTT
D gene: -; J gene: TRBJ2-3; V gene: TRBV5-1; clone size: -; CDR3 protein: CASRYTDTQYF; CDR3 DNA: TGCGCCAGCAGATATACAGATACGCAGTATTTT
D gene: -; J gene: TRBJ1-1; V gene: TRBV2; clone size: few; CDR3 protein: CASSKGTEAFF; CDR3 DNA: TGTGCCAGCAGCAAAGGCACTGAAGCTTTCTTT
D gene: -; J gene: TRBJ1-1; V gene: TRBV30; clone size: few; CDR3 protein: CARRSGPNTEAFF; CDR3 DNA: TGTGCTCGGAGGTCGGGCCCGAACACTGAAGCTTTCTTT
D gene: -; J gene: TRBJ2-5; V gene: TRBV29-1; clone size: -; CDR3 protein: CSVVVPNHQETQYF; CDR3 DNA: TGCAGCGTTGTGGTCCCAAACCACCAAGAGACCCAGTACTTC